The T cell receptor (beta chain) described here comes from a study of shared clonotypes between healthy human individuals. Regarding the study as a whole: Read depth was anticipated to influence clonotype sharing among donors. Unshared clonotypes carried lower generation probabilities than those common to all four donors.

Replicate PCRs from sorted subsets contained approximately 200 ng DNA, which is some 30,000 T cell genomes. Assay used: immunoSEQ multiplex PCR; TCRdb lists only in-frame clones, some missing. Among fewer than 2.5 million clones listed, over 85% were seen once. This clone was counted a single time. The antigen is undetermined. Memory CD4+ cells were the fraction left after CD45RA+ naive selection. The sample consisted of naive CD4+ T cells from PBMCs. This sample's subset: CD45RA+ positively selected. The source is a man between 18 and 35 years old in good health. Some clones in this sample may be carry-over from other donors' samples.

CDR3 protein: CASSLGQGSGTDTQYF. The CDR3 DNA is TGCGCCAGCAGCTTGGGCCAGGGGTCTGGCACAGATACGCAGTATTTT. The chain employs TRBV5-1 and TRBJ2-3; a possible D gene is TRBD1 (6 bases). Germline-derived CDR1 and CDR2 are SGHRS and YFSETQ. The CDR3 length is 16 residues. V gave up 0 bases and J gave up 1 base, with 12 bases separating them.